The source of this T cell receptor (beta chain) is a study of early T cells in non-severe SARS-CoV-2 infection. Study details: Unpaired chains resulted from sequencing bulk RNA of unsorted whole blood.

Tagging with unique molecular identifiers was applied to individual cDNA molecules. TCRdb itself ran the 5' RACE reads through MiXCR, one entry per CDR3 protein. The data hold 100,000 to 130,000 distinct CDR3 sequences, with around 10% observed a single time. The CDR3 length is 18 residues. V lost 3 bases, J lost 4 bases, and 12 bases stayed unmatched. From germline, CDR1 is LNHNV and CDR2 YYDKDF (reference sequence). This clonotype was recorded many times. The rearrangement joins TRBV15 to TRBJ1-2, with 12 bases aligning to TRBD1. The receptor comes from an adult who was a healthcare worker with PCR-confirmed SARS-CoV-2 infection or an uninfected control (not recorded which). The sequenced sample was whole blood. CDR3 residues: CATSRGQGALGKGYGYTF. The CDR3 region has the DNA TGTGCCACCAGCAGGGGACAGGGGGCGCTAGGGAAAGGCTATGGCTACACCTTC.